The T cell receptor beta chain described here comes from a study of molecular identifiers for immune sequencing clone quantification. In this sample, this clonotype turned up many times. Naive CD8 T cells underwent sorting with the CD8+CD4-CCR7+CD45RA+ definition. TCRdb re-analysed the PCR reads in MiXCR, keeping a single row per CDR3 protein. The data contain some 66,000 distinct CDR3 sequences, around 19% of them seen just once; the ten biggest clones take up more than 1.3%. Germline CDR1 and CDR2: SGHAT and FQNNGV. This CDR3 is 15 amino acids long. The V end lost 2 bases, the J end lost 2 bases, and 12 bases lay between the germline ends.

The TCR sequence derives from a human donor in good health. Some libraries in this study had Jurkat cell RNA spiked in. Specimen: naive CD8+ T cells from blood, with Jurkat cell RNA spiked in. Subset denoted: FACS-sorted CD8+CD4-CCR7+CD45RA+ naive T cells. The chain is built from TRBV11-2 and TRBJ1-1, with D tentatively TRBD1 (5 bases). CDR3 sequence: CASSLSSGGNTEAFF. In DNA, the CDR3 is TGTGCCAGCAGCTTATCTTCCGGGGGTAACACTGAAGCTTTCTTT.